The rows below give T cell receptor beta chains drawn from one sample of a study of graft-versus-host responses after intestinal transplantation. TCRdb keeps only in-frame clones here, not all; method: immunoSEQ multiplex PCR. The sample records about 40,000 clones, roughly nine tenths being singletons. This specimen consisted of PBMCs, obtained approximately 320 days after intestinal transplant. The receptors here all came from a human patient who received an intestinal transplant, so some T cells may come from the graft donor. Both conserved end residues are part of each CDR3. A D gene is named only where the DNA matches it firmly. Rows give clone size only sometimes, using once, few, many, or a class for an expanded clone.

TRBV4-1	-	18	TRBD2	TRBJ2-5	TGCGCCAGCAGCCAAGCGGGGGCCGGGCGGGGGGCCCAAGAGACCCAGTACTTC	CASSQAGAGRGAQETQYF
TRBV28	once	15	-	TRBJ2-5	TGTGCCAGCAGTTTTTGGGGGGAAGGCCAAGAGACCCAGTACTTC	CASSFWGEGQETQYF
TRBV9	-	15	TRBD2	TRBJ2-7	TGTGCCAGCAGCCTTACCGGGACTAGTGGGTACGAGCAGTACTTC	CASSLTGTSGYEQYF
TRBV5-1	-	12	-	TRBJ2-2	TGCGCCAGCAGCTTGGCCTTTGGGGAGCTGTTTTTT	CASSLAFGELFF
TRBV5-1	-	13	-	TRBJ2-1	TGCGCCAGCAGCTTGGATCGGAGCGGTGAGCAGTTCTTC	CASSLDRSGEQFF
TRBV9	few	13	-	TRBJ1-1	TGTGCCAGCAGCTTCGGACGGAACACTGAAGCTTTCTTT	CASSFGRNTEAFF
TRBV11-2	once	16	TRBD2	TRBJ2-3	TGTGCCAGCAGCTCCCCCCTAGCGGGAGGGCCAGATACGCAGTATTTT	CASSSPLAGGPDTQYF
TRBV5-4	-	14	-	TRBJ1-2	TGTGCCAGCAGCGCGGCCCAGGGGCGGTATGGCTACACCTTC	CASSAAQGRYGYTF
TRBV11-2	-	14	-	TRBJ2-7	TGTGCCAGCAGTTTGACTGATCCCTCCTACGAGCAGTACTTC	CASSLTDPSYEQYF
TRBV27	-	14	-	TRBJ2-1	TGTGCCAGCAGTTTGATGAGCTCCTACAATGAGCAGTTCTTC	CASSLMSSYNEQFF
TRBV7-8	-	15	-	TRBJ2-7	TGTGCCAGCACCATTATTGGAGGGACCACTTACGAGCAGTACTTC	CASTIIGGTTYEQYF